The 9 T cell receptor beta chains reported below all come from one sample, sequenced in a study of blood T cell dynamics during melanoma immunotherapy. Time point: week 3, after first cycle of checkpoint inhibitor. Profiled with immunoSEQ multiplex PCR; TCRdb holds only in-frame clones, not every one. The sample records about 10,000 clones, roughly 80% being singletons. Material: blood, obtained from a patient treated with checkpoint blockade. These receptor sequences come from a human donor with melanoma.

The chain is built from TRBV5-1 and TRBJ2-2, with TRBD1 identical over 8 bases. The V gene end was trimmed by 3 bases and the J gene end by 1 base; junction bases not matched to a gene: 2. Looked up from germline, CDR1 is SGHRS and CDR2 is YFSETQ. The length of the CDR3 is 15 residues. This chain's CDR3 is CASSSGTGNTGELFF. CDR3 sequence (DNA): TGCGCCAGCAGCTCCGGGACAGGGAACACCGGGGAGCTGTTTTTT.

The V and J genes are TRBV25-1 and TRBJ2-2; 7 bases agree with TRBD2. CDR3 length: 15 residues. Germline V gene lookup returns CDR1 MGHDK and CDR2 SYGVNS. J was trimmed by 6 bases and V by 2 bases; bases with no gene match: 6. The CDR3 is CASSEAGTKAGELFF. DNA of the CDR3: TGTGCCAGCAGTGAAGCCGGGACTAAAGCCGGGGAGCTGTTTTTT.

CDR3 sequence (DNA): TGTGCCAGCACCTATTCTCGGGACAGGGGCCAAGAGACCCAGTACTTC. Amino acid sequence: CASTYSRDRGQETQYF. This chain joins TRBV28 and TRBJ2-5; 10 nucleotides line up with TRBD1. The germline gives CDR1 MDHEN, CDR2 SYDVKM. CDR3 length equals 16 residues. With V trimmed by 7 bases and J by 1 base, 9 bases remained unmatched. Supplemented by reference TRBV28 and TRBJ2-5, the full variable domain reads DVKVTQSSRYLVKRTGEKVFLECVQDMDHENMFWYRQDPGLGLRLIYFSYDVKMKEKGDIPEGYSVSREKKERFSLILESASTNQTSMYLCASTYSRDRGQETQYFGPGTRLLVL.

The chain employs TRBV5-1 and TRBJ2-7; unclear D gene. Germline CDR1 SGHRS, CDR2 YFSETQ. Trimming pared 1 base from V and 5 bases from J, leaving 7 bases between. The CDR3 is made up of 12 amino acids. The CDR3 reads CASSLNRNEQYF. The DNA for the CDR3 is TGCGCCAGCAGCTTGAACCGAAACGAGCAGTACTTC.

This chain joins TRBV5-1 and TRBJ1-2; D remains ambiguous. Trimming stripped 4 bases from V and 4 bases from J, with 11 bases between. The CDR3 has 13 residues. Germline V gene lookup returns CDR1 SGHRS and CDR2 YFSETQ. The CDR3: CASSPDESYGYTF. CDR3 bases: TGCGCCAGCAGCCCTGACGAGTCCTATGGCTACACCTTC.

The V call is TRBV27, the J call TRBJ1-2; unclear D gene. The V end lost 5 bases, the J end lost 2 bases, and 12 bases lay between the germline ends. There are 14 residues in the CDR3. The germline V gene encodes CDR1 MNHEY and CDR2 SMNVEV (reference sequence). The CDR3: CASSRHESNYGYTF. CDR3 nucleotides: TGTGCCAGCAGTCGCCACGAGTCGAACTATGGCTACACCTTC.

This clone was counted a single time. The rearrangement uses TRBV4-2 and TRBJ1-6; tentatively, D is TRBD1 (5 bases). The CDR3 is made up of 16 amino acids. V was shortened by 0 bases and J by 9 bases, with 15 bases between the two germline ends. The V gene's germline CDR1 is LGHNA and CDR2 YNFKEQ. The CDR3 is CASSQDAPGRLSPLHF. CDR3 sequence (DNA): TGTGCCAGCAGCCAAGATGCGCCAGGGAGACTTTCACCCCTCCACTTT.

The V gene is TRBV5-1, the J gene TRBJ2-7, with D possibly TRBD2 on 5 matching bases. CDR1 and CDR2 from the germline V gene are SGHRS and YFSETQ. CDR3 length: 13 residues. V was clipped by 5 bases and J by 0 bases, with 9 bases between them. The CDR3 spells CASSVGSSYEQYF. The CDR3 DNA is TGCGCCAGCAGTGTGGGGAGCTCCTACGAGCAGTACTTC.

The chain combines TRBV11-3 with TRBJ2-7; a weak D match, TRBD1 (6 bases). V gave up 5 bases and J gave up 3 bases, with 17 bases separating them. The CDR3 runs to 15 residues. The germline gives CDR1 SGHNT, CDR2 YENEEA. The CDR3 DNA sequence: TGTGCCAGCAGCATAAACACTGGACAGAGCTACGAGCAGTACTTC. Residues: CASSINTGQSYEQYF.